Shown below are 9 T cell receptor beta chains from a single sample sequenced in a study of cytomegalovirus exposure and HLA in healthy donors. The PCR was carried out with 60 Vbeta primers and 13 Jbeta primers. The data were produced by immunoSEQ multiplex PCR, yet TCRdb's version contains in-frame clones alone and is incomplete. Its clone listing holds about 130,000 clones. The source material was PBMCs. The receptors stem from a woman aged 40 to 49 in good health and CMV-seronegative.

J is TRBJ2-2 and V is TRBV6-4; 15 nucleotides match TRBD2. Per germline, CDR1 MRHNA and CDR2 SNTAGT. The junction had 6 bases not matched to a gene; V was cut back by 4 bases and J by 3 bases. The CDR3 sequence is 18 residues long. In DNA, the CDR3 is TGTGCCAGCAGTGTCGGGACTAGCGGGGGGCAACACACCGGGGAGCTGTTTTTT. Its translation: CASSVGTSGGQHTGELFF.

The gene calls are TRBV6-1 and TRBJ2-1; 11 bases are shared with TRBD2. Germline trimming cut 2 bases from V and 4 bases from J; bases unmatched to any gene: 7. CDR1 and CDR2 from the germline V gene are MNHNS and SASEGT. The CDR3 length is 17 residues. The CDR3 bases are TGTGCCAGCAGTGAAACACTAGCGGGGGCCGGATACAATGAGCAGTTCTTC. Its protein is CASSETLAGAGYNEQFF.

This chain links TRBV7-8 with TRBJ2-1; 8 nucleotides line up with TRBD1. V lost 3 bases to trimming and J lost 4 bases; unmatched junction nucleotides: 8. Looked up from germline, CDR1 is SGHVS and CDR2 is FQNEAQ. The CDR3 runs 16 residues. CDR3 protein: CASSFLPGQGYNEQFF. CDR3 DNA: TGTGCCAGCAGCTTTTTACCCGGACAGGGATACAATGAGCAGTTCTTC.

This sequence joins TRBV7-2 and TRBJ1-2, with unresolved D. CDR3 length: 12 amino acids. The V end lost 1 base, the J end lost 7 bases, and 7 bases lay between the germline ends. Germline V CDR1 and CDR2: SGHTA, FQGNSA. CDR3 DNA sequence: TGTGCCAGCAGCTTAGTGAGGTTTGGCTACACCTTC. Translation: CASSLVRFGYTF.

The CDR3 region is CASSYLGEDTEAFF. The CDR3 DNA reads as TGTGCCAGCAGTTACCTCGGGGAGGACACTGAAGCTTTCTTT. This rearrangement joins TRBV6-5 to TRBJ1-1; D gene uncertain. V lost 2 bases, J lost 3 bases, and 10 bases lay in between. There are 14 residues in the CDR3. Germline loops: CDR1 MNHEY, CDR2 SVGAGI.

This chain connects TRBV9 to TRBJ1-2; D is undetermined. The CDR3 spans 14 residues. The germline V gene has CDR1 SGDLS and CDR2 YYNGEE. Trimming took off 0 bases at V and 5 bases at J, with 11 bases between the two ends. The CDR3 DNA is TGTGCCAGCAGCGTAGGAGGAGGGCGGTATGGCTACACCTTC. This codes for CASSVGGGRYGYTF.

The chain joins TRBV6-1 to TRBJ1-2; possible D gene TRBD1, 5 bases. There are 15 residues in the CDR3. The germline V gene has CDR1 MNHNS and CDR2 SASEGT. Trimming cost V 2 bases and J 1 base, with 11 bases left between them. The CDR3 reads CASSEPGLSNYGYTF. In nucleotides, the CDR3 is TGTGCCAGCAGTGAACCGGGACTGAGTAACTATGGCTACACCTTC.

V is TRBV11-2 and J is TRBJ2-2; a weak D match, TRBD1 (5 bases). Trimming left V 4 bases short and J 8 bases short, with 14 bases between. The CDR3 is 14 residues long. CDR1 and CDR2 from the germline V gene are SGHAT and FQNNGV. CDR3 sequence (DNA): TGTGCCAGCAGCTCGGACACAAAAAATGGGGAGCTGTTTTTT. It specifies CASSSDTKNGELFF.

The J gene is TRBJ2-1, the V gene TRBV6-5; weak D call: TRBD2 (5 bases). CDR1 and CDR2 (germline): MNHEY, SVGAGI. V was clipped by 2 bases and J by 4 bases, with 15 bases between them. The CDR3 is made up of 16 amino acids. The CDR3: CASSYLTSGVYNEQFF. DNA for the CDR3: TGTGCCAGCAGTTACCTGACCAGCGGCGTTTACAATGAGCAGTTCTTC.